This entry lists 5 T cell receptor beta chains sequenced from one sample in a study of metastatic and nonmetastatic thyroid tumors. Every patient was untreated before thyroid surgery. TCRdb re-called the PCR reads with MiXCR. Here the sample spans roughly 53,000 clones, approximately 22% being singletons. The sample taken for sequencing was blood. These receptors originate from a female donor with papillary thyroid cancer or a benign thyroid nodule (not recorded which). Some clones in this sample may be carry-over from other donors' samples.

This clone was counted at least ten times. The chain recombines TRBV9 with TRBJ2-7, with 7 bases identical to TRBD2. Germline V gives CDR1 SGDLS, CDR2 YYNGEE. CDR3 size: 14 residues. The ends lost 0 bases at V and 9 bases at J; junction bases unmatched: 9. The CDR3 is CASSVDQRGSRQYF. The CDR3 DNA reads TGTGCCAGCAGCGTAGATCAGCGGGGCTCCCGGCAGTACTTC.

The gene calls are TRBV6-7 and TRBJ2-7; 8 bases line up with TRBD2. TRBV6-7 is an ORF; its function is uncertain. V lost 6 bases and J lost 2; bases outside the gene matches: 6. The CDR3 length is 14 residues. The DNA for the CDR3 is TGTGCCAGCAGCGCACTAGCGGTAGCCTACGAGCAGTACTTC. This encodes CASSALAVAYEQYF.

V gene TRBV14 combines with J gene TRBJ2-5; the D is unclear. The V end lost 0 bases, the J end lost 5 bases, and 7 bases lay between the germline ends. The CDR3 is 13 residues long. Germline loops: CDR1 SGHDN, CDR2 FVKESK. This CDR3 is CASSQEMGETQYF. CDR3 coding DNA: TGTGCCAGCAGCCAAGAGATGGGCGAGACCCAGTACTTC.

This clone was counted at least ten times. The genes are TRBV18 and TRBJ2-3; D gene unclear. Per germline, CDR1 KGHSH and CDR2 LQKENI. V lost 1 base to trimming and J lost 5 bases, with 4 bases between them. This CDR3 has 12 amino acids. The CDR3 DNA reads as TGTGCCAGCTCACCACGGCGAGATACGCAGTATTTT. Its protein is CASSPRRDTQYF. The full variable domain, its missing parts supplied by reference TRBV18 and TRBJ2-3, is NAGVMQNPRHLVRRRGQEARLRCSPMKGHSHVYWYRQLPEEGLKFMVYLQKENIIDESGMPKERFSAEFPKEGPSILRIQQVVRGDSAAYFCASSPRRDTQYFGPGTRLTVL.

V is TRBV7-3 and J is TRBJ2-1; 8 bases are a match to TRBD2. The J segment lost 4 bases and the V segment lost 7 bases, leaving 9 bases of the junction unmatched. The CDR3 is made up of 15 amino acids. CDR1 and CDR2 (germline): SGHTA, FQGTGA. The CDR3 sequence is CASILSGTRYNEQFF. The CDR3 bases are TGTGCCAGCATCCTGTCTGGGACTAGGTACAATGAGCAGTTCTTC.